This is a list of T cell receptor beta chains from one sample in a study of response to subunit inactivated influenza vaccine. A single record per CDR3 protein comes from TCRdb applying MiXCR to the RT-PCR reads. The sample lists approximately 500,000 distinct CDR3 sequences, roughly 15% occurring once. The starting material was PBMCs from blood, obtained 11 to 12 days after vaccination. The receptor source for this set is a man aged 50-59 years who received an inactivated influenza vaccine. Both conserved end residues are trimmed from each CDR3. Each record gives: V gene, J gene, CDR3 protein.

TRBV7-8,TRBJ2-1,ASSSGVIMEQF
TRBV28,TRBJ2-7,ASSFPSPYEQY
TRBV5-1,TRBJ2-2,ASSLTMNTGELF
TRBV3-1,TRBJ1-6,ASSQVEGVSPLH
TRBV7-9,TRBJ1-1,ASSLARVRGDTEAF
TRBV5-1,TRBJ1-2,ASSPDTGQGYGYT
TRBV9,TRBJ2-1,ASSTGLAMNNEQF
TRBV20-1,TRBJ2-3,SARVFRGDQTDTQY
TRBV7-2,TRBJ1-1,ASSLTPGTVNTEAF
TRBV20-1,TRBJ1-6,SARAGSPSSYNSPLH
TRBV7-8,TRBJ2-2,ASSPQLASLGELF
TRBV12-3/TRBV12-4,TRBJ2-3,ASSPPGQGALDTQY
TRBV7-2,TRBJ2-7,ASSLAGDRTYLDEQY
TRBV29-1,TRBJ2-2,SVEDRGPNTGELF
TRBV2,TRBJ2-1,ASSSGPSFGQF
TRBV20-1,TRBJ2-3,SASIGQGGPDTQY
TRBV4-1,TRBJ2-7,ASSQEPGQLYEQY
TRBV15,TRBJ1-2,ATSKGTGNRNYGYT
TRBV9,TRBJ2-2,ASSESTGELF
TRBV28,TRBJ1-5,ASSRQGAPNQPQH
TRBV6-1,TRBJ2-7,ASSEELASEQY
TRBV28,TRBJ1-2,ASKPPGQGVYGYT
TRBV4-3,TRBJ2-3,ASSQEPGLGTDTQY
TRBV14,TRBJ2-7,ASSQGGRGYEQY
TRBV28,TRBJ2-7,ASTLSRENEQY
TRBV10-3,TRBJ1-1,AIKMAGRETEAF
TRBV10-3,TRBJ1-3,AISQQGTGNTIY
TRBV24-1,TRBJ1-1,ATRGDGNTEAF
TRBV28,TRBJ2-2,ASSPIGGRSTGELF
TRBV5-1,TRBJ2-2,ASSLRGTGGASGELF
TRBV6-4,TRBJ2-6,ASSDSEILRERQGGANVLT
TRBV12-3/TRBV12-4,TRBJ2-7,ASSLGKSYEQY
TRBV29-1,TRBJ1-2,SVGQGFGYT
TRBV18,TRBJ2-7,ASSPSGPGDRLVTRDEQY
TRBV29-1,TRBJ2-1,SVEDWTSGNNEQF
TRBV6-2/TRBV6-3,TRBJ1-5,ASSPSPTGLNQPQH
TRBV7-9,TRBJ2-3,ASSFSLAATDTQY
TRBV5-1,TRBJ2-1,ASSAGLIYNEQF
TRBV5-1,TRBJ2-1,ASSLAVSGRANEQF
TRBV24-1,TRBJ2-6,ATRPTGANVLT
TRBV18,TRBJ2-1,ASSPDNEQF
TRBV29-1,TRBJ2-3,SGAGAPDTQY
TRBV29-1,TRBJ2-5,SVEPGGQETQY
TRBV6-1,TRBJ2-3,ASRVGTSVNTQY
TRBV28,TRBJ2-4,ASSPQRGGPAKNIQY
TRBV18,TRBJ2-5,ASSATGYEETQY
TRBV5-5,TRBJ2-1,ASSLSTSEQF
TRBV6-6,TRBJ2-7,ASSSRSDEQY
TRBV2,TRBJ2-3,ASNQGATDTQY
TRBV5-1,TRBJ2-3,ASYSRDRADTQY
TRBV25-1,TRBJ1-1,ASRAPTGRTEAF
TRBV20-1,TRBJ2-1,SARRSRGSNEQF
TRBV7-2,TRBJ2-1,ASSPGTGNNEQF
TRBV20-1,TRBJ2-7,SAPRLAGASYEQY
TRBV7-6,TRBJ2-3,ASSYGLAGVRDTQY
TRBV6-1,TRBJ2-2,ASTTFGQGANTGELF
TRBV29-1,TRBJ2-7,SVVWDSNYEQY